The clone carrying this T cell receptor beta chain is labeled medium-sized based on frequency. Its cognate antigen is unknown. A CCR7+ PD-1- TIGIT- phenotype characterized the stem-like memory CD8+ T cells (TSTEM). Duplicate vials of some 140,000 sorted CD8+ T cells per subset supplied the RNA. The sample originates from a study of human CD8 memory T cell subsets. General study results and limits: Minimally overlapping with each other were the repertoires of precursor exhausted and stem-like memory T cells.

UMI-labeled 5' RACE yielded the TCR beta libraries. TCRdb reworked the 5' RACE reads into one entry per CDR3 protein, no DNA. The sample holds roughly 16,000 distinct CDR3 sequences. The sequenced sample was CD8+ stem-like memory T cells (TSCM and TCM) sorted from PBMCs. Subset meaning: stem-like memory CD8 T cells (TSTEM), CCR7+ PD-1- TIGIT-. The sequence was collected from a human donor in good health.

CDR3 residues: CASGLGEGQPQHF. The J gene is TRBJ1-5, the V gene TRBV12-5. The CDR3 is 13 residues long. Germline V lookup: CDR1 LGHNT, CDR2 FRNRAP. Filled out from reference TRBV12-5 and TRBJ1-5, the complete variable domain reads DARVTQTPRHKVTEMGQEVTMRCQPILGHNTVFWYRQTMMQGLELLAYFRNRAPLDDSGMPKDRFSAEMPDATLATLKIQPSEPRDSAVYFCASGLGEGQPQHFGDGTRLSIL.